This TCR beta chain came from a study of high-grade serous ovarian cancer treatment subgroups. At the level of the study: On average, approximately 15,000 reads and several thousand unique TCR beta rearrangements were obtained per sample. Findings and caveats of the study: The analyses considered CDR3 and ignored CDR1 and CDR2. Bulk tumor TCR sequencing gave no spatial information.

This CDR3 comprises 13 residues. The germline V gene encodes CDR1 MDHEN and CDR2 SYDVKM. Trimming pared 8 bases from V and 4 bases from J, leaving 14 bases between. Note on this clone: Its specificity is not known.

Using immunoSEQ multiplex PCR, the repertoire was profiled, and TCRdb retains in-frame clones only, with some absent. The table shows approximately 40,000 clones, with over 60% occurring only once. Tumor tissue was taken before any definitive surgery or chemotherapy was given. This clonotype originated in a human donor with high-grade serous ovarian cancer. Source material: tumor tissue. This sequence joins TRBV28 and TRBJ1-1; no reliable D call. The DNA for the CDR3 is TGTGCCAGCCCCCCTAGGTCCGGCACTGAAGCTTTCTTT. Amino acids: CASPPRSGTEAFF.